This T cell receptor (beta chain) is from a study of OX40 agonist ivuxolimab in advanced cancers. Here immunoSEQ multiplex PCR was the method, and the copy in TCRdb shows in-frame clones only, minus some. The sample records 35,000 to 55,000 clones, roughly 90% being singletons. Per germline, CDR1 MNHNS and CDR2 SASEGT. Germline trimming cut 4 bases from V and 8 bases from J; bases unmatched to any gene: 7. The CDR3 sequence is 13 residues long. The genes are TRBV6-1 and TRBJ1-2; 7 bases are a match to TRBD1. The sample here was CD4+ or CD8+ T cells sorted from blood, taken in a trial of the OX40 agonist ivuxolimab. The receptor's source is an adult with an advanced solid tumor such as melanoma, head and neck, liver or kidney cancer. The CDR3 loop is CASSARGGWGYTF. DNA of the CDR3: TGTGCCAGCAGTGCGAGAGGGGGCTGGGGCTACACCTTC.